This TCR beta chain derives from a study of blood T cell repertoires in COVID-19. Study overall: Collection of acute and convalescent COVID-19 samples took place in the United States, Italy and Spain. The cDNA or gDNA used as material had been derived from T cells, B-cell-depleted T cells, or PBMCs.

The CDR3 covers 15 residues. V was pared by 5 bases and J by 10 bases, with 11 bases of the junction left unmatched. Germline CDR1 and CDR2: SEHNR and FQNEAQ (reference sequence). Enrolled through a virtual design, the participants were between roughly 18 and 95 years of age and came from 24 US areas. Which cohort a participant joined came from the clinical history participants gave. The repertoire was sequenced with immunoSEQ multiplex PCR; TCRdb's copy has only in-frame clones and lacks some. The profile covers roughly 200,000 clones, with 80% to 90% appearing a single time and less than 5% taken by the ten largest.

The chain links TRBV7-9 to TRBJ2-1; 10 bases match TRBD1. The receptor's source is a woman between 35 and 50 years old with acute COVID-19. The sequenced sample was PBMCs or T cells enriched from blood (not recorded which). The CDR3 DNA follows: TGTGCCAGCAGCCCTCGACAGGGGGCTCTAAGGGAGCAGTTCTTC. Translated: CASSPRQGALREQFF.